This T cell receptor beta chain was retrieved from a study of T cell changes during pregnancy in multiple sclerosis. Profiled with immunoSEQ multiplex PCR; TCRdb holds only in-frame clones, not every one. The repertoire has over 3,500 clones, approximately 90% of them found once; the top ten carry 16%. The CDR3 is 12 residues long. Per the germline V gene, CDR1 is MNHEY and CDR2 is SVGAGI. With 6 bases removed from V and 8 bases from J, the gap between germline ends came to 13 bases. The V and J genes are TRBV6-5 and TRBJ1-1; D is perhaps TRBD1 (6 bases). The sequence was collected from a female donor in good health, enrolled as a control in a pregnancy study. The sample in question was CD8+ T cells from peripheral blood mononuclear cells, obtained in the first trimester of pregnancy. The CDR3 DNA is TGTGCCAGCAGAAAACCGGGACACGAAGCTTTCTTT. Amino acid sequence: CASRKPGHEAFF.